This passage covers 5 T cell receptor beta chains from one sample sequenced in a study of cytomegalovirus exposure and HLA in healthy donors. Vbeta (60) and Jbeta (13) primers were used in the PCR. Clones were read by immunoSEQ multiplex PCR, and TCRdb kept only the in-frame ones, dropping some. The sample includes about 190,000 clones, around 81% of them seen just once. The sample consisted of PBMCs. The origin of the receptors is a woman under 30 in good health and CMV-seropositive.

CDR3 coding DNA: TGTGCCAGCAGGTCGCCGGGACAGGCCACCGATGAGCAGTTCTTC. It encodes CASRSPGQATDEQFF. The gene calls are TRBV9 and TRBJ2-1, with 8 bases that match TRBD1. This CDR3 contains 15 residues. Germline V gene data show CDR1 as SGDLS and CDR2 as YYNGEE. V was pared by 5 bases and J by 8 bases, with 12 bases of the junction left unmatched.

The chain employs TRBV28 and TRBJ2-3; 15 bases are shared with TRBD2. The CDR3 spans 16 residues. CDR1 and CDR2 (germline): MDHEN, SYDVKM. With V trimmed by 6 bases and J by 4 bases, 5 bases remained unmatched. CDR3 coding DNA: TGTGCCAGCAGGATCGGGACTAGCGGGGGGTCAGATACGCAGTATTTT. It translates to CASRIGTSGGSDTQYF. The full variable domain, with the rest looked up from reference TRBV28 and TRBJ2-3, is DVKVTQSSRYLVKRTGEKVFLECVQDMDHENMFWYRQDPGLGLRLIYFSYDVKMKEKGDIPEGYSVSREKKERFSLILESASTNQTSMYLCASRIGTSGGSDTQYFGPGTRLTVL.

The rearrangement links TRBV4-3 to TRBJ1-4; 7 nucleotides agree with TRBD1. Germline V gene sequence: CDR1 LGHNA, CDR2 YSLEER. V was clipped by 0 bases and J by 3 bases; unmatched bases: 4. CDR3 length: 16 residues. This CDR3 is CASSQDQGGANEKLFF. In DNA, the CDR3 is TGCGCCAGCAGCCAAGACCAGGGGGGAGCTAATGAAAAACTGTTTTTT.

The chain links TRBV11-3 to TRBJ1-1; D unclear. Germline V gene sequence: CDR1 SGHNT, CDR2 YENEEA. Between the trimmed V and J ends, which lost 5 bases and 1 base, there was a span of 11 bases. CDR3 length equals 14 residues. In DNA, the CDR3 is TGTGCCAGCAGCCGTACCGGTGGGAACACTGAAGCTTTCTTT. This encodes CASSRTGGNTEAFF.

J is TRBJ2-1 and V is TRBV7-9; TRBD2 matches at 12 bases. Germline V gene lookup returns CDR1 SEHNR and CDR2 FQNEAQ (reference sequence). The CDR3 loop spans 17 amino acids. Trimming cost V 3 bases and J 6 bases; bases outside gene matches: 9. CDR3 DNA: TGTGCCAGCAGCTTCCCTAGCGGGGGGGCCCCATCCAATGAGCAGTTCTTC. Amino acid sequence: CASSFPSGGAPSNEQFF.